This TCR beta chain was recovered during a study of T cell therapy after organ transplantation. Regarding time point: 20-29 weeks after completion of therapy. For this clone: Its target is unknown.

TCRdb's table, derived via immunoSEQ multiplex PCR, lists solely in-frame clones and lacks some. Of about 21,000 clones listed, 80% to 85% are singletons. Material: CD8+ T cells from blood, obtained after autologous CMV-specific T cell therapy. The TCR sequence derives from a human patient who had received a solid organ transplant and had CMV disease. The graft donor may have given rise to some T cells.

The CDR3 here is CASSGVTDTQYF. CDR3 nucleotide sequence: TGTGCCAGCAGCGGGGTCACAGATACGCAGTATTTT. V usage is TRBV11-2 and J usage is TRBJ2-3; no definite D call. Germline lookup yields CDR1 SGHAT and CDR2 FQNNGV. CDR3 length: 12 residues. V lost 5 bases and J lost 2, with 5 bases in between.